Each of the 19 T cell receptor beta chains below was sequenced from the same sample in a study of shared clonotypes between healthy human individuals. Only in-frame clones appear in the TCRdb table, and some are missing; sequencing was by immunoSEQ multiplex PCR. Of around 990,000 clones detected, roughly 80% appear once; the ten largest clones hold 0.89%. Sequenced sample: memory CD4+ T cells from PBMCs. This sample's subset: CD45RA-negative fraction. These receptors were taken from a man between 18 and 35 years old in good health. Some clones in this sample may be carry-over from other donors' samples.

The chain has TRBV18 and TRBJ2-7; D is unresolved. In germline, CDR1 is KGHSH, CDR2 LQKENI. V was trimmed by 2 bases and J by 4 bases, leaving 9 bases between them. CDR3 length: 13 residues. The CDR3 loop is CASSPSSGYEQYF. CDR3 nucleotide sequence: TGTGCCAGCTCACCATCTTCCGGGTACGAGCAGTACTTC.

The CDR3 reads CASSRLRSKETQYF. In DNA form, the CDR3 reads TGTGCCAGCAGCCGGCTCCGCAGCAAAGAGACCCAGTACTTC. The chain has TRBV13 and TRBJ2-5; D is ambiguous. The CDR3 sequence is 14 residues long. V lost 5 bases and J lost 3, with 13 bases in between. Germline-derived CDR1 and CDR2 are PRHDT and FYEKMQ (reference sequence).

This chain joins TRBV10-3 and TRBJ2-7; 11 nucleotides agree with TRBD2. The V segment lost 2 bases and the J segment 7 bases; nucleotides outside the gene matches: 7. The CDR3 has 15 amino acids. Germline V gene lookup returns CDR1 ENHRY and CDR2 SYGVKD. CDR3 nucleotide sequence: TGTGCCATCAGTGAGGAGTTGGCTAGCGGGAGGGAGCAGTACTTC. This codes for CAISEELASGREQYF.

This clone was picked up one time. The V and J genes are TRBV6-1 and TRBJ1-1; D not certain. The CDR3 totals 16 residues. V dropped 4 bases and J dropped 4 bases, with 19 bases sitting between them. Germline V gene data show CDR1 as MNHNS and CDR2 as SASEGT. The CDR3 nucleotides are TGTGCCAGCAGTGTTTCTCTGGGAGGGTTGGGCACTGAAGCTTTCTTT. This gives the protein CASSVSLGGLGTEAFF.

This clone was counted at least ten times. This chain uses TRBV7-8 with TRBJ1-5; D is unclear. This CDR3 spans 17 amino acids. Germline V gene lookup returns CDR1 SGHVS and CDR2 FQNEAQ. Deletions cut 0 bases from V and 3 bases from J, with 15 bases between. CDR3: CASSLAYRLAANQPQHF. CDR3 sequence (DNA): TGTGCCAGCAGCTTAGCGTACCGATTAGCGGCCAATCAGCCCCAGCATTTT.

The chain combines TRBV11-2 with TRBJ1-4; D is unresolved. The germline CDR1 and CDR2 sequences are SGHAT and FQNNGV. There are 14 residues in the CDR3. Trimming removed 4 bases at V and 8 bases at J, with 14 bases between. In DNA form, the CDR3 reads TGTGCCAGCAGCTCCCCTCGGTTGTCGGAAAAACTGTTTTTT. Its protein is CASSSPRLSEKLFF.

This clone was seen only once. This chain connects TRBV30 to TRBJ2-3; D unresolved. Germline assignment: CDR1 GTSNPN and CDR2 SVGIG (reference sequence). V was cut by 4 bases and J by 6 bases, with 8 bases left in between. The CDR3 runs to 11 residues. The CDR3 here is CAWTPLDTQYF. DNA for the CDR3: TGTGCCTGGACCCCCCTCGATACGCAGTATTTT.

This clone was counted once. The V and J genes are TRBV5-1 and TRBJ1-3; 9 bases map to TRBD1. The CDR3 has 16 amino acids. The V segment lost 4 bases and the J segment 2 bases; nucleotides outside the gene matches: 7. Germline V gene sequence: CDR1 SGHRS, CDR2 YFSETQ. The CDR3 DNA follows: TGCGCCAGCAGCCTCAGGACAGGGGAAGCTGGAAACACCATATATTTT. As protein: CASSLRTGEAGNTIYF.

The rearrangement joins TRBV7-2 to TRBJ2-1, with D possibly matching TRBD2 (6 bases). Germline V gives CDR1 SGHTA, CDR2 FQGNSA. The CDR3 runs 15 residues. V was clipped by 0 bases and J by 9 bases, with 15 bases between them. In nucleotides, the CDR3 is TGTGCCAGCAGCTTAGCTTGGGCTGTGGGAGGTGAGCAGTTCTTC. It codes for CASSLAWAVGGEQFF. Together with reference TRBV7-2 and TRBJ2-1, the CDR3 gives the full variable domain: GAGVSQSPSNKVTEKGKDVELRCDPISGHTALYWYRQSLGQGLEFLIYFQGNSAPDKSGLPSDRFSAERTGGSVSTLTIQRTQQEDSAVYLCASSLAWAVGGEQFFGPGTRLTVL.

This clone was counted once. The chain links TRBV30 to TRBJ2-1; 13 bases map to TRBD2. Germline V gene sequence: CDR1 GTSNPN, CDR2 SVGIG (reference sequence). The CDR3 is 13 residues long. V trimming: 4 bases; J trimming: 9 bases; junction bases outside the gene matches: 3. CDR3 residues: CAWKLAGGREQFF. For the CDR3, the DNA is TGTGCCTGGAAACTAGCGGGAGGGCGTGAGCAGTTCTTC.

The chain recombines TRBV30 with TRBJ2-3; D remains ambiguous. Trimming left V 7 bases short and J 0 bases short, with 14 bases between. Germline CDR1 is GTSNPN and CDR2 is SVGIG (reference sequence). CDR3 length: 14 residues. This CDR3 reads CALERTASTDTQYF. The CDR3, as DNA: TGTGCCTTGGAGAGGACGGCGAGCACAGATACGCAGTATTTT.

Here the CDR3 reads CSVVISAAEQYF. In DNA, the CDR3 is TGCAGCGTTGTAATCTCCGCGGCCGAGCAGTACTTC. The chain employs TRBV29-1 and TRBJ2-7; D remains unclear. V shed 4 bases and J shed 6 bases, with 13 bases lying between them. The CDR3 is 12 residues long. The germline gives CDR1 SQVTM, CDR2 ANQGSEA.

Comment on this clone: The germline gene is not matched at one end of the junction; a read error may be the cause. This chain connects TRBV7-2 to TRBJ2-3, with D possibly being TRBD1 or TRBD2 (6 bases each). Germline assignment: CDR1 SGHTA and CDR2 FQGNSA. This CDR3 spans 15 amino acids. The CDR3 nucleotides read TGTGCAAGCAGCTTAGTCCGGGGGCAGGGCGATACGCAGTATTTT. Protein product: CASSLVRGQGDTQYF.

The rearrangement joins TRBV10-3 to TRBJ1-2; no definite D call. The ends were cut back, 6 bases at V and 1 base at J, with 15 bases in the middle. CDR3 size: 15 residues. Germline V gives CDR1 ENHRY, CDR2 SYGVKD. CDR3 region: CAISPSSTFNYGYTF. The DNA for the CDR3 is TGTGCCATCAGCCCCTCGAGTACGTTTAACTATGGCTACACCTTC.

J is TRBJ1-1 and V is TRBV23-1, with D unclear. TRBV23-1 is an ORF, with its function uncertain. The CDR3 has 13 amino acids. Trimming stripped 0 bases from V and 10 bases from J, with 12 bases between. CDR3 sequence (DNA): TGCGCCAGCAGTCAATCTTCCGGGGATGCAGCTTTCTTT. This gives the protein CASSQSSGDAAFF.

Written as DNA, the CDR3 is TGTGCCAGCAGCCCTACTATGGGGCAGGGCCCTGATGGGGGCACTGAAGCTTTCTTT. Translated: CASSPTMGQGPDGGTEAFF. The chain is built from TRBV5-6 and TRBJ1-1, with D possibly being TRBD1 (5 bases). The CDR3 extends over 19 amino acids. With 4 bases removed from V and 4 bases from J, the gap between germline ends came to 29 bases. Germline V lookup: CDR1 SGHDT, CDR2 YYEEEE.

The gene calls are TRBV6-1 and TRBJ2-3; a possible D gene is TRBD2 (5 bases). CDR1 MNHNS and CDR2 SASEGT come from the germline V gene. The CDR3 totals 11 residues. V lost 4 bases to trimming and J lost 10 bases, with 9 bases between them. The CDR3 loop reads CASSAGSAQYF. In DNA form, the CDR3 reads TGTGCCAGCAGTGCGGGGAGTGCGCAGTATTTT.

J is TRBJ1-5 and V is TRBV19, with D maybe TRBD1 (5 bases). The CDR3 has 15 amino acids. CDR1 and CDR2 (germline): LNHDA, SQIVND (reference sequence). Trimming took 6 bases from V and 3 from J, leaving 15 bases between them. Here the CDR3 reads CASSRPRDANQPQHF. The CDR3 nucleotides read TGTGCCAGTAGCCGCCCTAGGGACGCCAATCAGCCCCAGCATTTT.

This chain joins TRBV5-1 and TRBJ2-7, with TRBD2 matching over 11 bases. The CDR3 is 15 residues long. With V trimmed by 2 bases and J by 6 bases, 7 bases remained unmatched. CDR1 and CDR2 from the germline V gene are SGHRS and YFSETQ. CDR3 sequence (DNA): TGCGCCAGCAGCTTACTAGCGGGAGTCCCGGGCGAGCAGTACTTC. As protein: CASSLLAGVPGEQYF.